A single sample is the source of the 21 T cell receptor beta chains below, sequenced in a study of CD8 T cells in Susac syndrome. When the RNA was reverse transcribed, random hexamers were used with an input of about 0.5 to 1 ug. TCRdb passed the immunoSEQ multiplex PCR reads through MiXCR, listing each CDR3 protein once. The sample lists 300,000 or so distinct CDR3 sequences, around 92% occurring once. Material for sequencing was CD4+ T cells from PBMCs. All receptors come from a human donor with multiple sclerosis.

The V gene is TRBV6-2 or TRBV6-3, the J gene TRBJ2-1, with D perhaps assigned TRBD1 or TRBD2 (5 bases each). This CDR3 contains 14 residues. The germline V gene encodes CDR1 MNHEY and CDR2 SVGEGT. The V end was cut by 5 bases, the J end by 9 bases, with 17 bases between. The CDR3 loop reads CASSPRASLTEQFF. The CDR3 coding sequence is TGTGCCAGCAGTCCCAGGGCTAGCTTGACTGAGCAGTTCTTC.

This rearrangement joins TRBV6-6 to TRBJ1-5; TRBD1 aligns across 8 bases. CDR1 is MNHNY, CDR2 SVGAGI, per germline (reference sequence). V shed 4 bases, J shed 5 bases, and the junction held 4 bases outside the gene matches. CDR3 length: 14 amino acids. Here the CDR3 reads CASSSQGAYQPQHF. As DNA, the CDR3 is TGTGCCAGCAGTTCCCAGGGGGCATATCAGCCCCAGCATTTT.

The chain has TRBV3-1 and TRBJ1-2; D is uncertain. Trimming stripped 4 bases from V and 8 bases from J, with 14 bases between. The CDR3 loop spans 13 amino acids. In germline, CDR1 is LGHDT, CDR2 YNNKEL (reference sequence). The CDR3 DNA reads TGTGCCAGCAGCCGAGAAGGGTCTATGGGCTACACCTTC. Translation: CASSREGSMGYTF.

V usage is TRBV6-5 and J usage is TRBJ1-2; 8 nucleotides match TRBD1. V lost 0 bases and J lost 0; bases outside the gene matches: 6. Germline V gene sequence: CDR1 MNHEY, CDR2 SVGAGI. The CDR3 is 17 residues long. The CDR3 reads CASSYSRTGPPNYGYTF. For the CDR3, the DNA is TGTGCCAGCAGTTACTCGAGGACAGGGCCTCCTAACTATGGCTACACCTTC.

The chain couples TRBV4-1 to TRBJ2-1; perhaps TRBD2 as D (5 bases). This CDR3 spans 19 amino acids. Trimming took 0 bases from V and 0 from J, leaving 18 bases between them. CDR1 is MGHRA and CDR2 is YSYEKL in the germline V gene. CDR3 residues: CASSQEGSPKISSYNEQFF. The CDR3 nucleotides read TGCGCCAGCAGCCAAGAAGGGAGCCCTAAAATTAGCTCCTACAATGAGCAGTTCTTC.

This clonotype was recorded a few times. The chain couples TRBV18 to TRBJ2-7, with 10 positions matching TRBD1. Trimming removed 3 bases from V and 3 bases from J; junction bases left unmatched: 2. There are 14 residues in the CDR3. The germline CDR1 and CDR2 sequences are KGHSH and LQKENI. This CDR3 reads CASSPGTGVYEQYF. The DNA for the CDR3 is TGTGCCAGCTCACCCGGGACAGGGGTCTACGAGCAGTACTTC. The entire variable domain, with the rest obtained from reference TRBV18 and TRBJ2-7, is as follows: NAGVMQNPRHLVRRRGQEARLRCSPMKGHSHVYWYRQLPEEGLKFMVYLQKENIIDESGMPKERFSAEFPKEGPSILRIQQVVRGDSAAYFCASSPGTGVYEQYFGPGTRLTVT.

The chain links TRBV20-1 to TRBJ1-6; TRBD1 aligns across 9 bases. The germline gives CDR1 DFQATT, CDR2 SNEGSKA (reference sequence). The CDR3 is 17 amino acids. Losses at the gene ends were 3 bases for V and 8 bases for J; bases not matched to a gene: 14. CDR3 nucleotide sequence: TGCAGTGCTAGGCCCCGACAGGGGGGAAATTCCGATTCACCCCTCCACTTT. Amino acids: CSARPRQGGNSDSPLHF.

The J gene is TRBJ2-1, the V gene TRBV3-1; tentative D call: TRBD1 (7 bases). Germline V CDR1 and CDR2: LGHDT, YNNKEL (reference sequence). The V gene lost 1 base and the J gene lost 6 bases, with 16 bases spanning the gap. CDR3 length equals 16 residues. The CDR3 DNA reads as TGTGCCAGCAGCCAAGGCGGGACAGAGATTGGCAATGAGCAGTTCTTC. It encodes CASSQGGTEIGNEQFF.

This clonotype was recorded once. The V gene is TRBV12-3 or TRBV12-4, the J gene TRBJ2-1; 7 bases agree with TRBD2. This CDR3 is 16 amino acids long. V dropped 0 bases and J dropped 12; count of bases not matched to a gene: 14. As DNA, the CDR3 is TGTGCCAGCAGTTTAGCGGCACCGGGACTATACGGGTTGCAGTTCTTC. As protein: CASSLAAPGLYGLQFF.

The chain is built from TRBV9 and TRBJ2-1; tentative D call: TRBD2 (5 bases). The germline V and J ends were trimmed by 1 base and 8 bases, with 10 bases remaining between them. Germline CDR1 and CDR2: SGDLS and YYNGEE. This CDR3 is built from 13 residues. Written as DNA, the CDR3 is TGTGCCAGCAGCGTACTAGCTAACGATGAGCAGTTCTTC. It encodes CASSVLANDEQFF.

The genes are TRBV20-1 and TRBJ2-3; D not resolved. V was shortened by 0 bases and J by 1 base, with 8 bases between the two germline ends. This CDR3 has 14 amino acids. Germline V gives CDR1 DFQATT, CDR2 SNEGSKA (reference sequence). CDR3 in DNA: TGCAGTGCTAGAGATCCCTACGGCACAGATACGCAGTATTTT. It translates to CSARDPYGTDTQYF.

The V gene is TRBV6-5, the J gene TRBJ1-1; the D is unclear. CDR3 length: 13 residues. Trimming took 4 bases from V and 4 from J, leaving 10 bases between them. Germline V lookup: CDR1 MNHEY, CDR2 SVGAGI. CDR3 coding DNA: TGTGCCAGCAGTTCGCTGAGGGCCACTGAAGCTTTCTTT. Its translation is CASSSLRATEAFF.

The rearrangement links TRBV6-2 or TRBV6-3 to TRBJ1-2, with D uncertain. This CDR3 region has 11 residues. V was cut by 4 bases and J by 8 bases, with 8 bases left in between. Germline CDR1 reads MNHEY; CDR2 reads SVGEGT. The CDR3 region has the DNA TGTGCCAGCAGTTGGGCCGAGGGCTACACCTTC. It is translated as CASSWAEGYTF.

The V and J genes are TRBV7-6 and TRBJ1-2; D remains ambiguous. The germline CDR1 and CDR2 sequences are SGHVS and FNYEAQ. V dropped 1 base and J dropped 7 bases, with 13 bases sitting between them. The CDR3 is made up of 14 amino acids. The CDR3 spells CASSLVLRDPGYTF. CDR3 coding DNA: TGTGCCAGCAGCTTAGTGCTCCGGGATCCTGGCTACACCTTC. The full variable domain, with the rest looked up from reference TRBV7-6 and TRBJ1-2, is GAGVSQSPRYKVTKRGQDVALRCDPISGHVSLYWYRQALGQGPEFLTYFNYEAQQDKSGLPNDRFSAERPEGSISTLTIQRTEQRDSAMYRCASSLVLRDPGYTFGSGTRLTVV.

The chain has TRBV9 and TRBJ1-6; D remains ambiguous. Germline values: CDR1 SGDLS, CDR2 YYNGEE. This CDR3 is 15 amino acids long. The V and J ends lost 4 bases and 7 bases respectively, with 15 bases between them. This CDR3 reads CASSPAGLENSPLHF. For the CDR3, the DNA is TGTGCCAGCAGCCCCGCTGGGCTGGAGAATTCACCCCTCCACTTT.

The chain has TRBV24-1 and TRBJ2-1; D ambiguous. The CDR3 is 14 amino acids. Trimming pared 6 bases from V and 4 bases from J, leaving 12 bases between. Germline V gene lookup returns CDR1 KGHDR and CDR2 SFDVKD. In nucleotides, the CDR3 is TGTGCCACCAGTCGCTATCCGGATTACAATGAGCAGTTCTTC. Its translation is CATSRYPDYNEQFF.

The chain has TRBV14 and TRBJ2-1, with 8 bases identical to TRBD2. Trimming cost V 4 bases and J 1 base; bases outside gene matches: 12. This CDR3 is 18 amino acids long. CDR1 and CDR2 (germline): SGHDN, FVKESK. The DNA of the CDR3 is TGTGCCAGCAGCCGGGATGCCATAAGCGGGAGTTCCTACAATGAGCAGTTCTTC. Protein sequence: CASSRDAISGSSYNEQFF. Variable domain in full (rest from reference TRBV14 and TRBJ2-1): EAGVTQFPSHSVIEKGQTVTLRCDPISGHDNLYWYRRVMGKEIKFLLHFVKESKQDESGMPNNRFLAERTGGTYSTLKVQPAELEDSGVYFCASSRDAISGSSYNEQFFGPGTRLTVL.

The chain carries TRBV12-3 or TRBV12-4 and TRBJ1-2; 8 nucleotides match TRBD1. The CDR3 is 13 residues long. V shed 6 bases and J 4 bases; nucleotides not matched to a gene: 4. The CDR3 DNA sequence: TGTGCCAGCAGCCCGGGACAGGCCTATGGCTACACCTTC. It codes for CASSPGQAYGYTF.

This chain connects TRBV30 to TRBJ1-2; D remains unclear. Germline V gene sequence: CDR1 GTSNPN, CDR2 SVGIG (reference sequence). The CDR3 runs to 12 residues. The V end lost 1 base, the J end lost 12 bases, and 15 bases lay between the germline ends. CDR3 DNA: TGTGCCTGGAGTGGGACGTACGTGGGTAACACCTTC. It translates to CAWSGTYVGNTF.

The V and J genes are TRBV7-2 and TRBJ1-3; possibly TRBD1 for D (5 bases). Deletions cut 3 bases from V and 8 bases from J, with 20 bases between. The CDR3 covers 16 residues. CDR1 and CDR2 from the germline V gene are SGHTA and FQGNSA. The CDR3 coding sequence is TGTGCCAGCAGCTTGCTACATAGGGGCCGTAGGGACACCATATATTTT. Translated, it gives CASSLLHRGRRDTIYF.

CDR3 sequence (DNA): TGTGCCAGCAGCTACGACAGGGTAACGGCCGGCTACACCTTC. It encodes CASSYDRVTAGYTF. The gene calls are TRBV5-4 and TRBJ1-2, with 7 positions matching TRBD1. V was pared by 3 bases and J by 8 bases, with 10 bases of the junction left unmatched. Germline V CDR1 and CDR2: SGHNT, YYREEE (reference sequence). The CDR3 consists of 14 residues. The full variable domain, its missing parts supplied by reference TRBV5-4 and TRBJ1-2, is ETGVTQSPTHLIKTRGQQVTLRCSSQSGHNTVSWYQQALGQGPQFIFQYYREEENGRGNFPPRFSGLQFPNYSSELNVNALELDDSALYLCASSYDRVTAGYTFGSGTRLTVV.